This TCR beta chain was identified in a study of CD8 T cells in ankylosing spondylitis. Whole-study findings and limits: Disease-linked clones were reportedly significantly enriched in matched ankylosing spondylitis synovial fluid. Past research had described some motif variants in reactive arthritis synovial fluid and blood. A motif in TCR beta, a set of seven to nine highly homologous variants, appeared characteristic of ankylosing spondylitis blood.

As to this clonotype: Its antigen is unidentified.

With molecular barcodes, quantitative 5'-RACE was used to make the TCR beta libraries. From the 5' RACE reads, TCRdb called clonotypes with MiXCR, one entry per CDR3 protein. The sample yields about 100,000 distinct CDR3 sequences, 7.5% to 9% seen once. Trimming stripped 4 bases from V and 2 bases from J, with 6 bases between. Germline V gene sequence: CDR1 SQVTM, CDR2 ANQGSEA. The CDR3 spans 11 residues. Sample: blood, either unsorted or a sorted T cell fraction (not recorded which). The receptor's source is a male donor with ankylosing spondylitis or in good health (not recorded which). This sequence joins TRBV29-1 and TRBJ2-7; D is unclear. CDR3 nucleotides: TGCAGCGTTGGCCACCCCTACGAGCAGTACTTC. This translates into CSVGHPYEQYF.